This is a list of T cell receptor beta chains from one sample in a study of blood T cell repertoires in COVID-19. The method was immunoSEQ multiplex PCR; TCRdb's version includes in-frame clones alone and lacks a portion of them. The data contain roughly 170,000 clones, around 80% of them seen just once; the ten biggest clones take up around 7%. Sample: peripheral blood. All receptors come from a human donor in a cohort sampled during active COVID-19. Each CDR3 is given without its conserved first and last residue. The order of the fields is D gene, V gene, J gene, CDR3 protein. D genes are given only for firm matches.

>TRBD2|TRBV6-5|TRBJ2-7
ASRVAGGEKQY
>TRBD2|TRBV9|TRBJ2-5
ASSVVGEGETQY
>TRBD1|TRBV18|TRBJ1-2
ASSPEQGAGDYGYT
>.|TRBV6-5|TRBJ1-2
ASSQPGVNYGYT
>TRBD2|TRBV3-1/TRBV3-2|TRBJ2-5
ASSQLAGGLETQY
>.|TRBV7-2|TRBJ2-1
ASSFKRSYNEQF
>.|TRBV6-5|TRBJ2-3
ASQGGFSTDTQY
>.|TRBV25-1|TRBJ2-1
ASSEYGRGSEQF
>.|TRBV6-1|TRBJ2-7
ASSEAPGVEQY
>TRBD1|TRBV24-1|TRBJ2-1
ATSDLDRGDNEQF
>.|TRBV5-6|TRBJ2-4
ASNLNLGDIQY
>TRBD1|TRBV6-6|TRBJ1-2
ASSYSAGTGVDLYT
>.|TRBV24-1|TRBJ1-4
ATSGPGRTGLTTNEKLF
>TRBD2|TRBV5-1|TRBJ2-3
ASRQGLGSDTQY
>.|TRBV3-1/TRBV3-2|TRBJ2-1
ASSPRQETYNEQF
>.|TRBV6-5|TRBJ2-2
ASSTRFANTGELF
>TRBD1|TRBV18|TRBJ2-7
ASSPPRQGAYEQY
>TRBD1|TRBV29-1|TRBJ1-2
SVQEDRGQGGYT
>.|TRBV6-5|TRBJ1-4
ASSYSAGIGEKLF
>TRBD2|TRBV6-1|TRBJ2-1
ASSDRRGGAYNEQF
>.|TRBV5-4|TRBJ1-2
ASSNWTAYGYT
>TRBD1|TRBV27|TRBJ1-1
ASSSTHTGGRGF
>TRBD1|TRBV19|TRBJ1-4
ASTTGRREKLF
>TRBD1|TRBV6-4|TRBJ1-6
ASSNDRDGSPLH
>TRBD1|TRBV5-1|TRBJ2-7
ASWDRLEQY
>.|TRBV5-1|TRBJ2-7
ASSPYRDSYEQY
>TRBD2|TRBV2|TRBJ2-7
ASSVSGGMSEQY
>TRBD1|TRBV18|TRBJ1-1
ASSADREAEAF
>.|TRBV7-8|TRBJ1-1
ASSFSTEAF
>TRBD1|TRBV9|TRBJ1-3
ASSGTGVNTIY
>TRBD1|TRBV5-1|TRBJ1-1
ASSLGTGRLSEAF
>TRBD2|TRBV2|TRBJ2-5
ASSRLAGIETQY
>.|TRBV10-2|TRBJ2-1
ASSESPPERQNNEQF
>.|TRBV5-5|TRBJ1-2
ASSSEWRGGTNYGYT
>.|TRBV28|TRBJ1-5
ASRQGGLQPQH
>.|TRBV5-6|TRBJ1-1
ASSDTGNTEAF
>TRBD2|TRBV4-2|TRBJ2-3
ASSQDGTSGGAGDTQY
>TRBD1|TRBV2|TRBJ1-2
AIPGTAYGYT
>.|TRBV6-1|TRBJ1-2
ASSEAVGLNYGYT
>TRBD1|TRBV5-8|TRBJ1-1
AEGRGRNTEAF
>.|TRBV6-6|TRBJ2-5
ASSYLGGRETQY
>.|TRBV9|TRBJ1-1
ASSVAPEGETLV
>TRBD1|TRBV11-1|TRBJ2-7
ASSRGTGSFEQY
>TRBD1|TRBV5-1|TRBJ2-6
ASSLMRDSSGANVLT
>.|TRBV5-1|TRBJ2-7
ASSLSGLGRQEQY
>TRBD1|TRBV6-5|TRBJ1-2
ASSYVDRDGYT
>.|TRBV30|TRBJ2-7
AWSGRRGYEQY
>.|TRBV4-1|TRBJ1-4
ASSQEEGQSEKLF
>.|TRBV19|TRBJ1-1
ASSISGDGTEAF
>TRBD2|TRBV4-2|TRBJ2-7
ASSQESAGSTYEQY
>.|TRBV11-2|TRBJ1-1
ASSLDWTNTEAF
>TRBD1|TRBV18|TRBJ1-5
ASSLQGARQPQH